This T cell receptor beta chain came from a study of blood T cells in healthy people across ages. Study-level results: Getting older went along with TCR beta diversity per million T cells dropping roughly linearly.

For every donor, a draw yielded about 9.7 milliliters of peripheral blood. The germline V and J ends were trimmed by 4 bases and 2 bases, with 13 bases remaining between them. Germline V gene lookup returns CDR1 LGHDT and CDR2 YNNKEL (reference sequence). The CDR3 loop spans 15 amino acids. Sample-barcoded 5' priming and a J-beta primer mix drove a second PCR of roughly 6 to 12 cycles. TCRdb redid the calling of the 5' RACE reads with MiXCR, one entry per CDR3 protein. This sample has roughly 1.7 million distinct CDR3 sequences, with roughly 32% found just once. To note about this clonotype: Its antigen remains unidentified.

The genes are TRBV3-1 and TRBJ2-3; D ambiguous. Sequenced sample: blood. The sequence was collected from a woman in her 30s in good health. CDR3 amino acids: CASSPMDRPTDTQYF. The CDR3 coding sequence is TGTGCCAGCAGCCCGATGGATCGGCCCACAGATACGCAGTATTTT.